Listed here are 28 T cell receptor beta chains from one sample, sequenced in a study of shared clonotypes between healthy human individuals (dated by TCRdb to 2018 to 2021). The library was built by means of the immunoSEQ multiplex PCR assay. TCRdb limited this immuneACCESS table to in-frame rearrangements with V and J called. A share of clones is missing; checked studies link under half to unresolved V genes, and the rest is unexplained. The sample includes roughly 2,000,000 clones, with 93% observed a single time. 1.5% to 2% of the sample is held by the ten biggest clonotypes. For the CD8 naive samples, CD45RO-negative cells were positively selected for CCR7, yielding a CD45RA+CCR7+ population from which TemRA cells were excluded. The source material was naive CD8+ T cells from PBMCs. The cell subset or site tag for this specimen amounts to: CD45RA+CCR7+. All receptors come from a man between 18 and 35 years old in good health. Some clones in this sample may be carry-over from other donors' samples.

This chain uses TRBV7-9 with TRBJ1-4; no definite D call. V lost 3 bases, J lost 0 bases, and 8 bases lay in between. There are 15 residues in the CDR3. Germline CDR1 SEHNR, CDR2 FQNEAQ (reference sequence). This CDR3 is CASSFGPTTNEKLFF. Written as DNA, the CDR3 is TGTGCCAGCAGCTTTGGGCCTACAACTAATGAAAAACTGTTTTTT.

V gene TRBV10-1 combines with J gene TRBJ2-3; D ambiguous. V lost 3 bases and J lost 3, with 10 bases in between. The germline gives CDR1 WNHNN, CDR2 SYGVQD (reference sequence). This CDR3 spans 14 amino acids. The CDR3 here is CASSDREETDTQYF. CDR3 DNA: TGCGCCAGCAGTGACCGCGAAGAAACAGATACGCAGTATTTT.

V is TRBV21-1 and J is TRBJ1-1. TRBV21-1 is labeled a pseudogene. CDR3 size: 17 residues. The CDR3, as DNA: TGTGCCAGCAGCATATTAAGAGGAGGTCAATGGAACACTGAAGCTTTCTTT. Its protein product is CASSILRGGQWNTEAFF.

The rearrangement uses TRBV5-4 and TRBJ1-4; D not resolved. Germline V gives CDR1 SGHNT, CDR2 YYREEE (reference sequence). The CDR3 has 15 residues. The V gene lost 2 bases and the J gene lost 4 bases, with 12 bases spanning the gap. The CDR3 sequence is CASSFLSAGNEKLFF. CDR3 sequence (DNA): TGTGCCAGCAGCTTTCTCTCAGCCGGTAATGAAAAACTGTTTTTT. The complete variable domain, with remaining parts taken from reference TRBV5-4 and TRBJ1-4, reads ETGVTQSPTHLIKTRGQQVTLRCSSQSGHNTVSWYQQALGQGPQFIFQYYREEENGRGNFPPRFSGLQFPNYSSELNVNALELDDSALYLCASSFLSAGNEKLFFGSGTQLSVL.

The CDR3, as DNA: TGTGCCAGCAGTCCATTTGGCGGGGCCTACAATGAGCAGTTCTTC. It yields the protein CASSPFGGAYNEQFF. This chain connects TRBV9 to TRBJ2-1, with D perhaps matching TRBD2 (6 bases). Trimming pared 5 bases from V and 2 bases from J, leaving 14 bases between. Germline loops: CDR1 SGDLS, CDR2 YYNGEE. This CDR3 has 15 residues.

There are a few counts of this clone. The J gene is TRBJ1-5, the V gene TRBV30, with D possibly being TRBD1 (5 bases). V lost 3 bases and J 1 base, leaving 10 bases between the germline ends. The V gene's germline CDR1 is GTSNPN and CDR2 SVGIG (reference sequence). This CDR3 is 14 amino acids long. The CDR3 region has the DNA TGTGCCTGGAGGCCGTGGGGGAGCAATCAGCCCCAGCATTTT. Encoded protein: CAWRPWGSNQPQHF.

The chain joins TRBV7-8 to TRBJ2-7; a possible D gene is TRBD1 (6 bases). The CDR3 runs to 14 residues. CDR1 SGHVS and CDR2 FQNEAQ come from the germline V gene. Trimming removed 1 base at V and 4 bases at J, with 11 bases between. The chain's CDR3 is CASSLDRVDYEQYF. The CDR3 coding sequence is TGTGCCAGCAGCTTAGACAGGGTTGATTACGAGCAGTACTTC.

Regarding this clone: This same CDR3 is encoded by further DNA sequences in the sample. The chain uses TRBV2 and TRBJ2-7; 9 bases are shared with TRBD1. J gave up 3 bases and V 6 bases, and 0 bases lay outside the gene matches. The CDR3 sequence is 12 residues long. Germline CDR1 is SNHLY and CDR2 is FYNNEI. For the CDR3, the DNA is TGTGCCAGCAGGGACAGGGGCTACGAGCAGTACTTC. This translates into CASRDRGYEQYF.

This sequence joins TRBV28 and TRBJ1-3, with TRBD1 matching over 7 bases. Germline V lookup: CDR1 MDHEN, CDR2 SYDVKM. The CDR3 has 14 amino acids. The junction had 8 bases not matched to a gene; V was cut back by 6 bases and J by 6 bases. The chain's CDR3 is CASRPTGLENTIYF. Here the CDR3 DNA reads TGTGCCAGCAGACCGACAGGGCTGGAAAACACCATATATTTT.

The chain links TRBV28 to TRBJ1-2; tentative D call: TRBD1 (5 bases). The length of the CDR3 is 15 residues. Germline V CDR1 and CDR2: MDHEN, SYDVKM. V lost 6 bases and J lost 1, with 15 bases in between. The CDR3 sequence: CASSFPTDFNYGYTF. The CDR3 DNA follows: TGTGCCAGCAGCTTTCCGACAGATTTTAACTATGGCTACACCTTC.

The rearrangement links TRBV15 to TRBJ1-5; TRBD1 aligns across 8 bases. This CDR3 comprises 16 residues. Per the germline V gene, CDR1 is LNHNV and CDR2 is YYDKDF (reference sequence). J was trimmed by 5 bases and V by 5 bases; bases with no gene match: 11. The CDR3 DNA reads as TGTGCCACCAGCGATACACGGACAGGGCCATATCAGCCCCAGCATTTT. Residues: CATSDTRTGPYQPQHF.

The rearrangement links TRBV4-1 to TRBJ2-2; D remains unclear. The V gene lost 3 bases and the J gene lost 7 bases, with 6 bases spanning the gap. Germline CDR1 MGHRA, CDR2 YSYEKL. The CDR3 contains 12 residues. The CDR3 DNA follows: TGCGCCAGCAGCCACGAGATCGGGGAGCTGTTTTTT. Translating it yields CASSHEIGELFF.

The genes are TRBV7-9 and TRBJ1-2, with 8 bases matching TRBD1. V lost 7 bases and J lost 1; bases outside the gene matches: 17. The CDR3 runs to 18 residues. Germline V gene data show CDR1 as SEHNR and CDR2 as FQNEAQ (reference sequence). This CDR3 reads CASTIKWSGTGVNYGYTF. CDR3 nucleotides: TGTGCCAGCACTATAAAGTGGTCTGGGACAGGAGTTAACTATGGCTACACCTTC.

This chain joins TRBV30 and TRBJ1-1; D is undetermined. The ends were cut back, 4 bases at V and 1 base at J, with 10 bases in the middle. Looked up from germline, CDR1 is GTSNPN and CDR2 is SVGIG (reference sequence). The CDR3 spans 13 residues. The CDR3 is CAWKRNTNTEAFF. In DNA, the CDR3 is TGTGCCTGGAAGAGGAATACGAACACTGAAGCTTTCTTT.

CDR3 bases: TGTGCCAGCAGCTTCGGAGACGGACTAAATGAAAAACTGTTTTTT. Translated: CASSFGDGLNEKLFF. The chain has TRBV7-8 and TRBJ1-4, with no clear D. The germline CDR1 and CDR2 sequences are SGHVS and FQNEAQ. CDR3 length: 15 residues. The V end lost 3 bases, the J end lost 5 bases, and 13 bases lay between the germline ends.

This rearrangement joins TRBV2 to TRBJ1-6; 10 nucleotides agree with TRBD1. There are 19 residues in the CDR3. The V and J ends lost 1 base and 10 bases, in that order; junction bases with no gene match: 16. The germline V gene encodes CDR1 SNHLY and CDR2 FYNNEI. CDR3 amino acids: CASSEGILLFWDRGSPLHF. CDR3 DNA: TGTGCCAGCAGTGAAGGTATTCTGCTTTTTTGGGACAGGGGCTCACCCCTCCACTTT.

The chain has TRBV4-3 and TRBJ1-1; the match to TRBD1 covers 10 bases. V was clipped by 4 bases and J by 3 bases; unmatched bases: 8. The CDR3 is 16 amino acids. Germline V lookup: CDR1 LGHNA, CDR2 YSLEER. CDR3 bases: TGCGCCAGCAGCCCCAGGGACAGGGGATTCGACACTGAAGCTTTCTTT. Its translation: CASSPRDRGFDTEAFF.

The chain links TRBV9 to TRBJ2-7; the D gene is possibly TRBD2 (6 bases). With 3 bases removed from V and 3 bases from J, the gap between germline ends came to 7 bases. This CDR3 spans 12 amino acids. CDR1 is SGDLS and CDR2 is YYNGEE in the germline V gene. The DNA of the CDR3 is TGTGCCAGCAGCGGTAGCGGCTACGAGCAGTACTTC. Amino acid sequence: CASSGSGYEQYF.

The genes are TRBV28 and TRBJ2-7; 8 positions agree with TRBD1. Germline assignment: CDR1 MDHEN and CDR2 SYDVKM. The trim removed 4 bases at V and 0 bases at J, leaving 14 bases unmatched. The CDR3 covers 18 residues. In nucleotides, the CDR3 is TGTGCCAGCAGTTCAACTCTCCGGGACAGGCCCAGCTCCTACGAGCAGTACTTC. Translation: CASSSTLRDRPSSYEQYF.

This clone was counted a single time. The V and J genes are TRBV4-3 and TRBJ1-1, with D uncertain. The ends were cut back, 4 bases at V and 3 bases at J, with 12 bases in the middle. Germline lookup yields CDR1 LGHNA and CDR2 YSLEER. CDR3 length equals 14 residues. The CDR3 coding sequence is TGCGCCAGCAGCCCCAATAGTGTGGACACTGAAGCTTTCTTT. It specifies CASSPNSVDTEAFF.

This clone appeared a single time. The rearrangement links TRBV20-1 to TRBJ1-5; D is unresolved. The length of the CDR3 is 9 residues. The germline V gene encodes CDR1 DFQATT and CDR2 SNEGSKA (reference sequence). Trimming left V 7 bases short and J 7 bases short, with 5 bases between. CDR3 nucleotides: TGCAGTGTTGGCCAGCCCCAGCATTTT. Its translation: CSVGQPQHF.

The gene calls are TRBV7-8 and TRBJ2-1, with a weak D call TRBD1 (6 bases). Germline V gene sequence: CDR1 SGHVS, CDR2 FQNEAQ. Trimming left V 6 bases short and J 6 bases short, with 12 bases between. The CDR3 contains 13 residues. CDR3 nucleotides: TGTGCCAGCAGTCCACAGGGCCTCAATGAGCAGTTCTTC. It specifies CASSPQGLNEQFF. Looking up the rest from reference TRBV7-8 and TRBJ2-1 gives the full variable domain: GAGVSQSPRYKVAKRGQDVALRCDPISGHVSLFWYQQALGQGPEFLTYFQNEAQLDKSGLPSDRFFAERPEGSVSTLKIQRTQQEDSAVYLCASSPQGLNEQFFGPGTRLTVL.

DNA of the CDR3: TGTGCCAGCAGCTTGGCCGGGACAGAAGGTAGCTACACCTTC. Amino acids: CASSLAGTEGSYTF. The chain carries TRBV5-6 and TRBJ1-2, with TRBD1 identical over 7 bases. With 0 bases clipped from V and 9 bases from J, the junction kept 8 bases outside the gene matches. The CDR3 consists of 14 residues. CDR1 is SGHDT and CDR2 is YYEEEE in the germline V gene.

The table lists this clone with a count of one. The rearrangement joins TRBV28 to TRBJ2-7; TRBD2 matches at 10 bases. The junction had 7 bases not matched to a gene; V was cut back by 6 bases and J by 2 bases. In germline, CDR1 is MDHEN, CDR2 SYDVKM. The CDR3 has 15 residues. CDR3 bases: TGTGCCAGCAGCTCTCAACTAGCGGGGCCCTACGAGCAGTACTTC. Translated, it gives CASSSQLAGPYEQYF.

The rearrangement joins TRBV27 to TRBJ1-3; D is undetermined. Germline V gives CDR1 MNHEY, CDR2 SMNVEV (reference sequence). V was trimmed by 6 bases and J by 1 base, leaving 4 bases between them. This CDR3 has 12 residues. This CDR3 is CASRGSGNTIYF. In nucleotides, the CDR3 is TGTGCCAGCAGGGGTTCTGGAAACACCATATATTTT.

The chain uses TRBV9 and TRBJ2-7; 10 bases map to TRBD2. The germline V gene encodes CDR1 SGDLS and CDR2 YYNGEE. The CDR3 loop spans 15 amino acids. The V and J ends lost 2 bases and 5 bases, in that order; junction bases with no gene match: 7. The CDR3 region is CASSVGLAALHEQYF. The CDR3 nucleotides read TGTGCCAGCAGCGTCGGACTAGCGGCCCTTCACGAGCAGTACTTC.

The CDR3 spells CASSPFGTQGTEAFF. The DNA for the CDR3 is TGTGCCAGCAGCCCGTTCGGGACTCAAGGAACTGAAGCTTTCTTT. The chain links TRBV9 to TRBJ1-1, with D perhaps matching TRBD1 (5 bases). This CDR3 contains 15 residues. Trimming pared 4 bases from V and 5 bases from J, leaving 18 bases between. The germline CDR1 and CDR2 sequences are SGDLS and YYNGEE.

This sequence joins TRBV29-1 and TRBJ2-1, with a possible D match to TRBD1 (6 bases). The germline V gene encodes CDR1 SQVTM and CDR2 ANQGSEA. The V and J ends lost 0 bases and 12 bases respectively, with 15 bases between them. The CDR3 is 13 amino acids. CDR3 coding DNA: TGCAGCGTTGAAGATTGGACAGCTTACGGGCAGTTCTTC. Translating gives CSVEDWTAYGQFF.